This T cell receptor beta chain was identified in a study of blood T cell repertoires in COVID-19. Across the study: Samples came from the United States, Italy and Spain, spanning acute and convalescent COVID-19. T cells, B-cell-depleted T cells, or PBMCs supplied cDNA or gDNA.

Original methodology: Reference gene primer amplification in the assay estimated nucleated cell counts. Some clones are missing from TCRdb's copy, which holds only in-frame ones; the method was immunoSEQ multiplex PCR. V and J calls and clone size are those listed in that table; D and trimming were worked out from the DNA. The sample has fewer than 300,000 clones, 88% seen once; the top ten hold under 0.95%. CDR3 size: 14 residues. V was shortened by 6 bases and J by 8 bases, with 17 bases between the two germline ends. CDR1 and CDR2 (germline): SGHNT, YENEEA. The chain uses TRBV11-3 and TRBJ2-4; no clear D. This sequence originates from a woman in her 30s with acute or convalescent COVID-19. The sequencing input was peripheral blood. CDR3 sequence reads: CASSLEVLSDIQYF. The CDR3 DNA reads as TGTGCCAGCAGTCTAGAGGTGTTGTCGGACATTCAGTACTTC.